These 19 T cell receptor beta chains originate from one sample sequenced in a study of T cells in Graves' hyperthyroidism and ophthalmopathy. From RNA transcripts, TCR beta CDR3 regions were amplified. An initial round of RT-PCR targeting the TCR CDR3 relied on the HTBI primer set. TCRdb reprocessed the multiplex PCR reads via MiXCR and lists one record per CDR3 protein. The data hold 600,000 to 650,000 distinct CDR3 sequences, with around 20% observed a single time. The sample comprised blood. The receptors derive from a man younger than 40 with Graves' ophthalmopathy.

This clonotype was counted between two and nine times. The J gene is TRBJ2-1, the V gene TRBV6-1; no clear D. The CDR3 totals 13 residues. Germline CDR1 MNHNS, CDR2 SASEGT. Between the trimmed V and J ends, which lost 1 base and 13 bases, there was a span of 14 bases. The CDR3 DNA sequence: TGTGCCAGCAGTGAAGGGCCTCAACGTTTCCAGTTCTTC. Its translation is CASSEGPQRFQFF.

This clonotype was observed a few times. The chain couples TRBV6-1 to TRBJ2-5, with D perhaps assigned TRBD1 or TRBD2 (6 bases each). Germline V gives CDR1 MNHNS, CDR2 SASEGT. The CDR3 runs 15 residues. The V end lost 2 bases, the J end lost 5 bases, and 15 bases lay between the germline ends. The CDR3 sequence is CASSELGGGRETQYF. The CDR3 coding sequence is TGTGCCAGCAGTGAATTGGGGGGCGGGCGGGAGACCCAGTACTTC.

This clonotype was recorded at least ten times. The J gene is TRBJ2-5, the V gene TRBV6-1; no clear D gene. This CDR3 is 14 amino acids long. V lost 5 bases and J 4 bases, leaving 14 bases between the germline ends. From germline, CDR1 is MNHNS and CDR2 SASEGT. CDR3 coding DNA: TGTGCCAGCAGTCTCGCCCGACTGGGAGAGACCCAGTACTTC. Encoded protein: CASSLARLGETQYF.

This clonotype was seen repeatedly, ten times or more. The CDR3 is CASSLNDRPGSYEQYF. The DNA for the CDR3 is TGTGCCAGCAGTTTAAACGACCGACCGGGGTCCTACGAGCAGTACTTC. The V and J genes are TRBV12-3 or TRBV12-4 and TRBJ2-7; D may be TRBD2 (5 bases). Trimming removed 2 bases from V and 1 base from J, with 15 bases in between. The CDR3 length is 16 residues.

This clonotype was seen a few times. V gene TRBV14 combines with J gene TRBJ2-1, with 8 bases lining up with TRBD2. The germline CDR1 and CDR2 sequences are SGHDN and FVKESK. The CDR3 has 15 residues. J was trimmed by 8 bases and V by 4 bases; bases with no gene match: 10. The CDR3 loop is CASSPLAGYLDEQFF. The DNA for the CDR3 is TGTGCCAGCAGCCCCTTAGCGGGATACCTCGATGAGCAGTTCTTC. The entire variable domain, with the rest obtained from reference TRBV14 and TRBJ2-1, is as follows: EAGVTQFPSHSVIEKGQTVTLRCDPISGHDNLYWYRRVMGKEIKFLLHFVKESKQDESGMPNNRFLAERTGGTYSTLKVQPAELEDSGVYFCASSPLAGYLDEQFFGPGTRLTVL.

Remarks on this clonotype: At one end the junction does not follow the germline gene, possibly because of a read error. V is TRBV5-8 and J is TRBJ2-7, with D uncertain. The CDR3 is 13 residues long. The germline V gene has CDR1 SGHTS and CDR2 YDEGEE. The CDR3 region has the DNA TGTGCCAGCAGCTGGACCTATTCCTCCGAGCAGTACTTC. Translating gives CASSWTYSSEQYF.

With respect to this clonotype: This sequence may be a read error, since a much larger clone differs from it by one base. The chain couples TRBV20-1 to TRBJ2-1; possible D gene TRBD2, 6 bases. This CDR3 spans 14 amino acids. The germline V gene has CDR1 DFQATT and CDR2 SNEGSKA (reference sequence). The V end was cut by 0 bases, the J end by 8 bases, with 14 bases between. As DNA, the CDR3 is TGCAGTGCTAGAGACGGGAGTTTTAGCTATGAGCAGTTCTTC. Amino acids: CSARDGSFSYEQFF.

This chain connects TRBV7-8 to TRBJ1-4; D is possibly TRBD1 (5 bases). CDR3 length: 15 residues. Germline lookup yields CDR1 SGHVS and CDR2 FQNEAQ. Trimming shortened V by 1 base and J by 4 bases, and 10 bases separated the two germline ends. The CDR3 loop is CASSLGQGLNEKLFF. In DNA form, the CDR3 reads TGTGCCAGCAGCTTAGGCCAGGGACTTAATGAAAAACTGTTTTTT.

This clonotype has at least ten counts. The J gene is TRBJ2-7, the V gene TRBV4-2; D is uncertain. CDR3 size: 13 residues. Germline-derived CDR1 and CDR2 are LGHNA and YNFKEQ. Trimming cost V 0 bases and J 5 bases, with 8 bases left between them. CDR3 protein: CASSQDWADEQYF. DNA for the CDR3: TGTGCCAGCAGCCAAGATTGGGCGGACGAGCAGTACTTC.

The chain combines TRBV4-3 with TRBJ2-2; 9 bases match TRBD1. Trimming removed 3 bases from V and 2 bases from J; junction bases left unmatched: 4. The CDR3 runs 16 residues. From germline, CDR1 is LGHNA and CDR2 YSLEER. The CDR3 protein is CASSHRTGVNTGELFF. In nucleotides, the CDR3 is TGCGCCAGCAGCCACCGGACAGGGGTAAACACCGGGGAGCTGTTTTTT.

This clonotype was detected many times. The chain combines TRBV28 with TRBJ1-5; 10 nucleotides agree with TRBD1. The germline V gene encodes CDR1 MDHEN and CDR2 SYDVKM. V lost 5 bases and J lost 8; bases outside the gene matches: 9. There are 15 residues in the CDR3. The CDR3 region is CASSPQTGGREPQHF. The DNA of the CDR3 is TGTGCCAGCAGTCCACAGACAGGGGGCAGGGAGCCCCAGCATTTT.

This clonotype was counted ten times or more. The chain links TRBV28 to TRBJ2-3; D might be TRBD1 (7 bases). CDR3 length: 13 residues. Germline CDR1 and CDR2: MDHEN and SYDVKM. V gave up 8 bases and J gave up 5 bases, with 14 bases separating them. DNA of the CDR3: TGTGCCAGCGGAACAGGGGAGGAAGATACGCAGTATTTT. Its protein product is CASGTGEEDTQYF.

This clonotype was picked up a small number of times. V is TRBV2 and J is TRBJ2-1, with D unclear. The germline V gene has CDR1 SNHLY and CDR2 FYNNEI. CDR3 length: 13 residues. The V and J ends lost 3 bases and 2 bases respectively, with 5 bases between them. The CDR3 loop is CASSDLPYNEQFF. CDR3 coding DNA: TGTGCCAGCAGTGACCTACCCTACAATGAGCAGTTCTTC.

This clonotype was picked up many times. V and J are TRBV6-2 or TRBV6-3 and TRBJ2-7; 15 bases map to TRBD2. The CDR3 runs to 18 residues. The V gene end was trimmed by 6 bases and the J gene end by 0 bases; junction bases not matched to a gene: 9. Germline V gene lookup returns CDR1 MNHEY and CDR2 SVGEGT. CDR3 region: CASSYGTSGRYSSYEQYF. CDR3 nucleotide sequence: TGTGCCAGCAGCTACGGGACTAGCGGGAGGTACAGCTCCTACGAGCAGTACTTC.

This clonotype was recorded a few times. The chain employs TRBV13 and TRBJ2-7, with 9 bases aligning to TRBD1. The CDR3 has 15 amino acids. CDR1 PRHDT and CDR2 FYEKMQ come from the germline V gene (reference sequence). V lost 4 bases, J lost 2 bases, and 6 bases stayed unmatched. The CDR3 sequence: CASSYRDRVPYEQYF. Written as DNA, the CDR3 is TGTGCCAGCAGCTACCGGGACAGGGTTCCCTACGAGCAGTACTTC.

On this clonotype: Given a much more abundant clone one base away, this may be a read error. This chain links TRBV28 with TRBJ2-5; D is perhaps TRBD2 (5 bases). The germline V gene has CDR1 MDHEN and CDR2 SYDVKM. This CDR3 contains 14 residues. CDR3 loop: CSSSPRAGKETQYF. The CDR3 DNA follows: TGTTCCAGCAGTCCTCGGGCCGGGAAAGAGACCCAGTACTTC.

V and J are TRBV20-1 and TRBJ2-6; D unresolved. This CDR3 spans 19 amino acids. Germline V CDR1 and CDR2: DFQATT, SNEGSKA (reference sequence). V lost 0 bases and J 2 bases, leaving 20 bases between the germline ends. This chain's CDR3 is CSARDRGSFTFTGANVLTF. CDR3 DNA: TGCAGTGCTAGAGATCGAGGTTCCTTTACTTTTACTGGGGCCAACGTCCTGACTTTC.

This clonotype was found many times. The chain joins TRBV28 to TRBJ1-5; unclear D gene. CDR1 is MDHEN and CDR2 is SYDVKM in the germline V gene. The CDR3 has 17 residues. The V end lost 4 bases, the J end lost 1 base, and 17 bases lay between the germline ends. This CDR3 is CASSSPVSKRSNQPQHF. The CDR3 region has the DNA TGTGCCAGCAGTTCACCGGTGTCAAAGCGGAGCAATCAGCCCCAGCATTTT.

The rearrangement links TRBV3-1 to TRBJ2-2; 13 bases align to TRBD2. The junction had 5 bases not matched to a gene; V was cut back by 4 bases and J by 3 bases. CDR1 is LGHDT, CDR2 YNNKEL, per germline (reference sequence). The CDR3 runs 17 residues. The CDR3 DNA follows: TGTGCCAGCAGCCTCGGGACTAGCGGGATTTACACCGGGGAGCTGTTTTTT. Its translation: CASSLGTSGIYTGELFF. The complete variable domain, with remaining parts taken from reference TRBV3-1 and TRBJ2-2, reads DTAVSQTPKYLVTQMGNDKSIKCEQNLGHDTMYWYKQDSKKFLKIMFSYNNKELIINETVPNRFSPKSPDKAHLNLHINSLELGDSAVYFCASSLGTSGIYTGELFFGEGSRLTVL.